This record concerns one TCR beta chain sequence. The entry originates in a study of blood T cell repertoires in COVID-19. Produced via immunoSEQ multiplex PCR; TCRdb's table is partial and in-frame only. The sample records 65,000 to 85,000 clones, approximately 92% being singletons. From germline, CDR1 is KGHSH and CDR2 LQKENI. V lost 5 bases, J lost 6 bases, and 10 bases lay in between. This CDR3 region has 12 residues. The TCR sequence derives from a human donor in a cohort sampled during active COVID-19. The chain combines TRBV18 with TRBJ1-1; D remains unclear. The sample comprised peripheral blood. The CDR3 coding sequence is TGTGCCAGCTCAAGAAAGGGAGCTGAAGCTTTCTTT. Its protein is CASSRKGAEAFF.